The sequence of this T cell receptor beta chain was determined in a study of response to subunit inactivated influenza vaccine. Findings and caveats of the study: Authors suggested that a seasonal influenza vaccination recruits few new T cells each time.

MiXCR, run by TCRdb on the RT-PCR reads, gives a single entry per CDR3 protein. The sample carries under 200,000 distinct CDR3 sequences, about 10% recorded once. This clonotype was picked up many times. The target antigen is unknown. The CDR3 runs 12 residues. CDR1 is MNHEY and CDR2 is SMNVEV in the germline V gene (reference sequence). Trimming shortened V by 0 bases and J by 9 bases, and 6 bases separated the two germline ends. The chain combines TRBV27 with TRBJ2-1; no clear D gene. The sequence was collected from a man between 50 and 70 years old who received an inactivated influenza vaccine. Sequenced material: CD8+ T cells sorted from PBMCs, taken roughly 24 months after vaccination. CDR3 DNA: TGTGCCAGCAGTTTATCACCGTTTGAGCAGTTCTTC. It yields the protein CASSLSPFEQFF.